These 31 T cell receptor beta chains were all obtained from the same sample, sequenced in a study of regulatory T cells in long-lasting Graves disease. The time point is: newly diagnosed GD, antithyroid drugs for less than 3 months. Construction of the TCR library relied on RNA isolated from PBMCs. CDR3-region Arm-PCR and iRepertoire HTBI primers produced the TCR beta libraries. TCRdb fed the multiplex PCR reads into MiXCR, producing one record per CDR3 protein. This table holds approximately 350,000 distinct CDR3 sequences, roughly 12% found once. This sample also belongs to another study, concerning T cells in Graves' hyperthyroidism and ophthalmopathy.

The input for sequencing was peripheral blood mononuclear cells (PBMCs), taken at new diagnosis, from a patient treated with antithyroid drugs. The receptors were gathered from a woman between 18 and 29 years old with Graves disease.

The sample holds many counts of this clonotype. This chain joins TRBV27 and TRBJ2-2; 16 bases agree with TRBD2. The CDR3 totals 20 residues. Trimming cost V 1 base and J 2 bases; bases outside gene matches: 7. Germline V gene data show CDR1 as MNHEY and CDR2 as SMNVEV (reference sequence). Written as DNA, the CDR3 is TGTGCCAGCAGTTTATGGGGACTAGCGGGAGGGAATGAAAACACCGGGGAGCTGTTTTTT. Protein product: CASSLWGLAGGNENTGELFF.

At least ten counts were recorded for this clonotype. The chain is built from TRBV4-1 and TRBJ2-7; a weak D match, TRBD1 (6 bases). The germline V gene encodes CDR1 MGHRA and CDR2 YSYEKL. This CDR3 is built from 14 residues. V shed 9 bases and J shed 4 bases, with 19 bases lying between them. The DNA for the CDR3 is TGCGCCAGAGTGAACAGGGACCCCCCTTACGAGCAGTACGTC. Its protein product is CARVNRDPPYEQYV.

There are many counts of this clonotype. This chain links TRBV9 with TRBJ1-1, with TRBD1 identical over 8 bases. Trimming took 0 bases from V and 2 from J; bases not matched to a gene: 6. Germline assignment: CDR1 SGDLS and CDR2 YYNGEE. This CDR3 has 16 residues. The CDR3 region has the DNA TGTGCCAGCAGCGTAGCCGAGACAGGGGATAACACTGAAGCTTTCTTT. This sequence encodes CASSVAETGDNTEAFF.

The chain has TRBV5-6 and TRBJ2-3; possibly TRBD1 or TRBD2 for D (6 bases each). Germline V gene lookup returns CDR1 SGHDT and CDR2 YYEEEE. V lost 0 bases to trimming and J lost 7 bases, with 15 bases between them. This CDR3 comprises 15 residues. CDR3 bases: TGTGCCAGCAGCTTGGACCGGGGGCGCGGTTATACGCAGTATTTT. Its protein is CASSLDRGRGYTQYF.

The chain uses TRBV11-2 and TRBJ2-1; 7 bases match TRBD2. Looked up from germline, CDR1 is SGHAT and CDR2 is FQNNGV. V lost 6 bases to trimming and J lost 7 bases; unmatched junction nucleotides: 12. The CDR3 loop spans 15 amino acids. The CDR3 spells CASRGMAGLRNEQFF. DNA of the CDR3: TGTGCCAGCAGGGGGATGGCGGGACTACGGAATGAGCAGTTCTTC.

This clonotype was recorded many times. This chain uses TRBV7-2 with TRBJ2-7; 8 bases are shared with TRBD1. Germline CDR1 and CDR2: SGHTA and FQGNSA. This CDR3 has 17 amino acids. The J segment lost 6 bases and the V segment lost 1 base, leaving 14 bases of the junction unmatched. DNA for the CDR3: TGTGCCAGCAGCTTAGAGCTAGGGACAGGCCTTTCAGGCGAGCAGTACGTC. It specifies CASSLELGTGLSGEQYV.

The sample holds many counts of this clonotype. This rearrangement joins TRBV27 to TRBJ2-4, with no clear D. V dropped 5 bases and J dropped 7 bases, with 9 bases sitting between them. The CDR3 contains 12 residues. Germline CDR1 and CDR2: MNHEY and SMNVEV (reference sequence). The CDR3 DNA sequence: TGTGCCAGCAGTCCCGGGCGGAACATTCAGTACTTC. This gives the protein CASSPGRNIQYF.

This clonotype was seen only a few times. A much larger clone lies a single base off, so this may be a read error. The chain links TRBV7-3 to TRBJ2-1; D is perhaps TRBD1 (6 bases). Trimming took 7 bases from V and 3 from J, leaving 16 bases between them. This CDR3 has 15 amino acids. Germline values: CDR1 SGHTA, CDR2 FQGTGA. In DNA form, the CDR3 reads TGTGCCAGCAACGAAACCGGACAGTACTACAATGAGCAGTTCTTC. It is translated as CASNETGQYYNEQFF. Filled out from reference TRBV7-3 and TRBJ2-1, the complete variable domain reads GAGVSQTPSNKVTEKGKYVELRCDPISGHTALYWYRQSLGQGPEFLIYFQGTGAADDSGLPNDRFFAVRPEGSVSTLKIQRTERGDSAVYLCASNETGQYYNEQFFGPGTRLTVL.

The rearrangement uses TRBV5-5 and TRBJ2-2; 7 nucleotides line up with TRBD2. The CDR3 loop spans 16 amino acids. J gave up 6 bases and V 2 bases, and 10 bases lay outside the gene matches. Germline V gives CDR1 SGHKS, CDR2 YYEKEE (reference sequence). DNA for the CDR3: TGTGCCAGCAGCTTATTTGGGAGGGGCTTCCCCGGGGAGCTGTTTTTT. This codes for CASSLFGRGFPGELFF.

Ten or more counts support this clonotype. J is TRBJ2-5 and V is TRBV2, with D possibly being TRBD2 (7 bases). The CDR3 is 16 amino acids. The germline CDR1 and CDR2 sequences are SNHLY and FYNNEI. Trimming shortened V by 3 bases and J by 1 base, and 15 bases separated the two germline ends. In nucleotides, the CDR3 is TGTGCCAGCAGTGACCTTAGGGGGGGACCCCAAGAGACCCAGTACTTC. Encoded protein: CASSDLRGGPQETQYF.

Only a few counts were recorded for this clonotype. The chain is built from TRBV29-1 and TRBJ2-3; TRBD1 might be the D (6 bases). This CDR3 is 15 amino acids long. The germline V gene has CDR1 SQVTM and CDR2 ANQGSEA. V shed 6 bases and J shed 2 bases, with 18 bases lying between them. This chain's CDR3 is CSVETWDKLTDTQYF. DNA of the CDR3: TGCAGCGTAGAAACCTGGGACAAACTCACAGATACGCAGTATTTT.

V usage is TRBV12-3 or TRBV12-4 and J usage is TRBJ2-4; D is possibly TRBD2 (6 bases). The CDR3 consists of 15 residues. Between the trimmed V and J ends, which lost 4 bases and 0 bases, there was a span of 10 bases. Written as DNA, the CDR3 is TGTGCCAGCAGTTACGGGGGACTAGCCAAAAACATTCAGTACTTC. Translation: CASSYGGLAKNIQYF.

The sample holds many counts of this clonotype. The chain carries TRBV3-1 and TRBJ1-3; D remains unclear. The germline CDR1 and CDR2 sequences are LGHDT and YNNKEL (reference sequence). The CDR3 has 15 residues. The V and J ends lost 3 bases and 0 bases respectively, with 9 bases between them. CDR3 sequence reads: CASSHGLLSGNTIYF. The CDR3 coding sequence is TGTGCCAGCAGCCACGGCCTCCTCTCTGGAAACACCATATATTTT.

This clonotype was counted many times. V gene TRBV7-3 combines with J gene TRBJ2-5; possible D gene TRBD2, 5 bases. Trimming removed 4 bases from V and 4 bases from J, with 10 bases in between. Germline loops: CDR1 SGHTA, CDR2 FQGTGA. CDR3 length: 13 amino acids. The CDR3 region is CASSSLRGETQYF. CDR3 nucleotides: TGTGCCAGCAGCTCGCTCCGGGGAGAGACCCAGTACTTC.

This clonotype was seen many times. V usage is TRBV20-1 and J usage is TRBJ2-7, with TRBD2 identical over 7 bases. The CDR3 spans 14 residues. The germline V gene encodes CDR1 DFQATT and CDR2 SNEGSKA (reference sequence). Trimming cost V 2 bases and J 4 bases; bases outside gene matches: 8. This CDR3 is CSARTGTNIYEQYF. CDR3 DNA sequence: TGCAGTGCTAGAACCGGGACTAATATTTACGAGCAGTACTTC.

This clonotype came up many times. The chain uses TRBV12-3 or TRBV12-4 and TRBJ2-5; 9 nucleotides agree with TRBD2. This CDR3 has 16 residues. Trimming cost V 3 bases and J 2 bases; bases outside gene matches: 7. The CDR3 reads CASSFSMAGGQETQYF. DNA of the CDR3: TGTGCCAGCAGTTTTAGCATGGCGGGAGGGCAAGAGACCCAGTACTTC.

The chain has TRBV28 and TRBJ2-3; TRBD1 or TRBD2 may be the D gene (6 bases each). CDR3 length equals 15 residues. Germline lookup yields CDR1 MDHEN and CDR2 SYDVKM. Between the trimmed V and J ends, which lost 11 bases and 3 bases, there was a span of 21 bases. CDR3 bases: TGTGCCGGCCATGGGGGGCCCGCAGGTACAGATACGCAGTATTTT. This encodes CAGHGGPAGTDTQYF.

This clonotype was recorded many times. This chain links TRBV28 with TRBJ1-4; unclear D gene. The V gene's germline CDR1 is MDHEN and CDR2 SYDVKM. V was clipped by 1 base and J by 6 bases, with 12 bases between them. The CDR3 length is 15 residues. CDR3 DNA: TGTGCCAGCAGTTTATTCATGGACGGTGATGAAAAACTGTTTTTT. Translation gives CASSLFMDGDEKLFF.

This chain joins TRBV3-1 and TRBJ1-6; 7 nucleotides line up with TRBD1. Germline V gene data show CDR1 as LGHDT and CDR2 as YNNKEL (reference sequence). There are 17 residues in the CDR3. Trimming removed 4 bases from V and 10 bases from J; junction bases left unmatched: 16. In DNA, the CDR3 is TGTGCCAGCAGCCCCTTTCCTCAGGGGGGTTTCGAATCACCCCTCCACTTT. It is translated as CASSPFPQGGFESPLHF.

The sample holds many counts of this clonotype. The rearrangement joins TRBV20-1 to TRBJ2-1; 9 nucleotides agree with TRBD2. The junction had 13 bases not matched to a gene; V was cut back by 3 bases and J by 7 bases. The CDR3 has 16 amino acids. Per germline, CDR1 DFQATT and CDR2 SNEGSKA (reference sequence). CDR3 sequence (DNA): TGCAGTGCTAGTCGTAGGGTAGGCGGGAGGGGGAATGAGCAGTTCTTC. Translation gives CSASRRVGGRGNEQFF.

This clonotype was found many times. The chain uses TRBV11-2 and TRBJ1-1; no definite D call. Germline CDR1 SGHAT, CDR2 FQNNGV. This CDR3 has 15 amino acids. Trimming cost V 6 bases and J 3 bases, with 17 bases left between them. CDR3 sequence (DNA): TGTGCCAGCAGGACAACAAGATGGATACACACTGAAGCTTTCTTT. Its translation: CASRTTRWIHTEAFF.

This clonotype was recorded a few times. This CDR3 reads CSVQDRGSYEQYV. CDR3 bases: TGCAGCGTTCAGGACAGGGGGTCCTACGAGCAGTACGTC. The rearrangement links TRBV29-1 to TRBJ2-7, with 10 bases lining up with TRBD1. V lost 5 bases to trimming and J lost 1 base; unmatched junction nucleotides: 2. The CDR3 is made up of 13 amino acids. Germline V gene sequence: CDR1 SQVTM, CDR2 ANQGSEA.

Of note for this clonotype: It is likely a read error: a sequence one base away is far more abundant. The chain joins TRBV20-1 to TRBJ2-1, with 9 bases matching TRBD2. The CDR3 spans 15 residues. J gave up 10 bases and V 0 bases, and 10 bases lay outside the gene matches. Germline V lookup: CDR1 DFQATT, CDR2 SNEGSKA (reference sequence). This CDR3 is CSARDSLAGIYEQFF. The CDR3 DNA reads TGCAGTGCTAGAGATTCCCTAGCGGGGATCTACGAGCAGTTCTTC.

This clonotype was seen more than once but under ten times. The genes are TRBV6-1 and TRBJ2-3; 8 positions match TRBD2. This CDR3 is built from 16 residues. V shed 8 bases, J shed 3 bases, and the junction held 13 bases outside the gene matches. Looked up from germline, CDR1 is MNHNS and CDR2 is SASEGT. CDR3: CASRQIGGGGTDTQYF. The CDR3 DNA is TGTGCCAGCCGACAAATCGGGGGGGGGGGGACAGATACGCAGTATTTT.

This clonotype was observed a few times. This chain connects TRBV7-2 to TRBJ2-3, with D possibly matching TRBD1 (5 bases). The V gene lost 5 bases and the J gene lost 4 bases, with 13 bases spanning the gap. The CDR3 covers 14 residues. CDR1 is SGHTA and CDR2 is FQGNSA in the germline V gene. The CDR3 DNA reads TGTGCCAGCAGCCATTTTAAACAGGCAGATACGCAGTATTTT. Amino acids: CASSHFKQADTQYF.

The V call is TRBV12-5, the J call TRBJ1-5; D call uncertain. This CDR3 comprises 14 residues. Germline V gives CDR1 LGHNT, CDR2 FRNRAP. Trimming left V 7 bases short and J 2 bases short, with 12 bases between. The CDR3 DNA reads as TGTGCTAGTGCCCCTGGGCCGGGCAATCAGCCCCAGCATTTT. Protein product: CASAPGPGNQPQHF.

This clonotype was picked up many times. The chain carries TRBV20-1 and TRBJ1-1; a weak D match, TRBD1 (6 bases). The germline V gene encodes CDR1 DFQATT and CDR2 SNEGSKA (reference sequence). The germline V and J ends were trimmed by 6 bases and 2 bases, with 13 bases remaining between them. This CDR3 contains 13 residues. As DNA, the CDR3 is TGCAGTGCGGCCCGGACAGTCAACACTGAAGCTTTCTTT. Translation: CSAARTVNTEAFF.

This clonotype has ten or more counts. The chain recombines TRBV7-2 with TRBJ2-1, with D tentatively TRBD2 (5 bases). Trimming pared 1 base from V and 5 bases from J, leaving 15 bases between. The CDR3 has 16 amino acids. Germline values: CDR1 SGHTA, CDR2 FQGNSA. The CDR3 nucleotides read TGTGCCAGCAGCTTAGACGGGGTTAGAGTCCACAATGAGCAGTTCTTC. Protein product: CASSLDGVRVHNEQFF.

As concerns this clonotype: A much larger clone lies a single base off, so this may be a read error. V gene TRBV14 combines with J gene TRBJ1-1; no definite D call. Trimming removed 3 bases from V and 0 bases from J, with 20 bases in between. CDR3 length: 18 amino acids. The germline gives CDR1 SGHDN, CDR2 FVKESK. CDR3 amino acids: CASSQIRAPWGLNTEAFF. The CDR3 DNA reads TGTGCCAGCAGCCAGATCCGGGCCCCATGGGGTTTGAACACTGAAGCTTTCTTT.

The sample holds many counts of this clonotype. V usage is TRBV6-2 or TRBV6-3 and J usage is TRBJ2-3; D is undetermined. With 6 bases removed from V and 3 bases from J, the gap between germline ends came to 4 bases. Germline assignment: CDR1 MNHEY and CDR2 SVGEGT. This CDR3 contains 11 residues. CDR3: CASRRTDTQYF. The DNA of the CDR3 is TGTGCCAGCAGACGAACAGATACGCAGTATTTT.

This clonotype occurred many times. A read error is possible here, since a much larger clone lies one base away. J is TRBJ2-1 and V is TRBV11-2; 8 bases are shared with TRBD2. The CDR3 has 14 amino acids. Looked up from germline, CDR1 is SGHAT and CDR2 is FQNNGV. The CDR3 DNA reads TGTGCCAGCACTAGCGGGCTCTCCTACAATGAGCAGTCCTTC. Residues: CASTSGLSYNEQSF.